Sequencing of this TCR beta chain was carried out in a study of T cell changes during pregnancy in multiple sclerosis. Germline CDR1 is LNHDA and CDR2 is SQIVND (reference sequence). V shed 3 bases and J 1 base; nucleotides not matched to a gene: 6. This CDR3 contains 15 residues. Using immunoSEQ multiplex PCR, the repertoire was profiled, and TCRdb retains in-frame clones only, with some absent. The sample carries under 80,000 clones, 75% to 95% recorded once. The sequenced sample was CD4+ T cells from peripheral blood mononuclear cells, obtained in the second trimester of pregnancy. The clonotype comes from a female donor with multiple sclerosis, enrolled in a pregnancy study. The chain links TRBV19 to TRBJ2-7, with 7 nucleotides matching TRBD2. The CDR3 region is CASSIYGGGSYEQYF. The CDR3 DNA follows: TGTGCCAGTAGTATCTACGGGGGAGGGTCCTACGAGCAGTACTTC.